Listed below are T cell receptor beta chains from one sample, sequenced in a study of beta chain features in type 1 diabetes. Profiled with immunoSEQ multiplex PCR; TCRdb holds only in-frame clones, not every one. The data contain fewer than 250,000 clones, roughly two thirds of them seen just once; the ten biggest clones take up approximately 0.053%. The sample comprised naive CD4+ T cells from blood. These receptors were obtained from a man younger than 40 in good health. Each CDR3 is given with its conserved first and last residue. The D gene is left open where the match is weak. Some rows mark clone size as missing; the rest say once, few, many or name a class of expanded clone.

>.|TRBV25-1|.|TRBJ2-3
CASGWGPDTQYF
TGTGCCAGCGGATGGGGACCAGATACGCAGTATTTT
>.|TRBV4-1|.|TRBJ2-3
CASSQQRSTDTQYF
TGCGCCAGCAGCCAACAGCGGTCCACAGATACGCAGTATTTT
>.|TRBV27|.|TRBJ2-7
CASRPDFRSSYEQYF
TGTGCCAGCAGACCCGACTTCAGAAGCTCCTACGAGCAGTACTTC
>once|TRBV4-3|.|TRBJ2-6
CASSQDRGSGANVLTF
TGCGCCAGCAGCCAAGATCGGGGGTCCGGGGCCAACGTCCTGACTTTC
>.|TRBV7-2|.|TRBJ2-3
CASSLVLTGGTDTQYF
TGTGCCAGCAGCTTAGTGCTGACGGGGGGCACAGATACGCAGTATTTT
>.|TRBV15|TRBD1|TRBJ2-5
CATSRDNRGLETQYF
TGTGCCACCAGCAGAGATAACAGGGGGCTGGAGACCCAGTACTTC
>few|TRBV30|.|TRBJ2-4
CAWSGKNIQYF
TGTGCCTGGAGCGGAAAGAACATTCAGTACTTC
>once|TRBV5-6|TRBD2|TRBJ2-1
CASSLAGGPFEQFF
TGTGCCAGCAGCTTGGCGGGAGGGCCGTTTGAGCAGTTCTTC
>.|TRBV30|.|TRBJ2-1
CASTSGGANEQFF
TGTGCCTCCACCTCAGGGGGGGCCAATGAGCAGTTCTTC
>few|TRBV30|.|TRBJ1-1
CAWSTLGGFEAFF
TGTGCCTGGAGTACCCTTGGGGGGTTTGAGGCTTTCTTT
>.|TRBV2|.|TRBJ2-1
CASSERVNEQFF
TGTGCCAGCAGTGAAAGGGTCAATGAGCAGTTCTTC
>few|TRBV29-1|.|TRBJ1-1
CTVNTEAFF
TGCACGGTGAACACTGAAGCTTTCTTT
>.|TRBV30|TRBD2|TRBJ2-3
CAWSPGLAGIGDTQYF
TGTGCCTGGAGTCCCGGACTAGCGGGGATTGGAGATACGCAGTATTTT
>.|TRBV2|.|TRBJ2-1
CASSEASFNEQFF
TGTGCCAGCAGTGAGGCTTCCTTCAATGAGCAGTTCTTC
>few|TRBV29-1|.|TRBJ1-1
CSAGGRNTEAFF
TGCAGCGCCGGAGGCAGGAACACTGAAGCTTTCTTT
>few|TRBV6-6|.|TRBJ1-4
CASSRGSNEKLFF
TGTGCCAGCAGTCGGGGGTCTAATGAAAAACTGTTTTTT
>few|TRBV30|.|TRBJ1-1
CAWSVSRNTEAFF
TGTGCCTGGAGTGTTTCTAGGAACACTGAAGCTTTCTTT
>.|TRBV25-1|TRBD1|TRBJ2-3
CASSAYTGDDTQYF
TGTGCCAGCAGTGCTTACACAGGGGACGATACGCAGTATTTT
>.|TRBV7-9|.|TRBJ2-1
CASSLAAVEQFF
TGTGCCAGCAGCCTTGCAGCGGTTGAGCAGTTCTTC
>.|TRBV29-1|.|TRBJ2-3
CSSLGGITDTQYF
TGCAGCTCCCTTGGGGGAATCACAGATACGCAGTATTTT
>.|TRBV18|.|TRBJ2-2
CASSPIISLTGELFF
TGTGCCAGCTCACCAATAATATCCCTCACCGGGGAGCTGTTTTTT
>.|TRBV9|.|TRBJ2-3
CASSPLSQGDTQYF
TGTGCCAGCAGCCCCCTATCCCAAGGGGATACGCAGTATTTT
>.|TRBV30|.|TRBJ2-1
CAWSAPLREQFF
TGTGCCTGGAGTGCTCCTCTACGTGAGCAGTTCTTC
>.|TRBV5-1|.|TRBJ1-1
CASSLSGDTEAFF
TGCGCCAGCAGCTTGTCAGGGGACACTGAAGCTTTCTTT
>.|TRBV7-9|.|TRBJ1-2
CASSLGLPANYGYTF
TGTGCCAGCAGCTTAGGGCTCCCCGCTAACTATGGCTACACCTTC
>few|TRBV7-2|TRBD1|TRBJ2-1
CASSFPTGGPGQKFF
TGTGCCAGCAGCTTCCCGACAGGGGGCCCCGGCCAGAAGTTCTTC
>.|TRBV30|TRBD1|TRBJ1-1
CAWSWTGTEAFF
TGTGCCTGGAGCTGGACAGGGACTGAAGCTTTCTTT
>.|TRBV6-1|.|TRBJ2-1
CASSEYRLTSYNEQFF
TGTGCCAGCAGTGAATATCGTCTAACCTCCTACAATGAGCAGTTCTTC
>few|TRBV29-1|TRBD1|TRBJ1-1
CSGRTGGTEAFF
TGCAGCGGAAGGACAGGGGGCACTGAAGCTTTCTTT
>few|TRBV7-2|.|TRBJ2-3
CASSSQTGDTQYF
TGTGCCAGCAGCTCCCAGACGGGGGATACGCAGTATTTT
>.|TRBV30|TRBD1|TRBJ2-1
CAWSTGTGRFGEQFF
TGTGCCTGGAGTACCGGGACAGGGAGGTTTGGTGAGCAGTTCTTC
>few|TRBV2|.|TRBJ2-3
CASITRTVDTQYF
TGTGCCAGCATCACGAGAACTGTAGATACGCAGTATTTT
>once|TRBV7-9|.|TRBJ2-6
CASSLKGPTPGANVLTF
TGTGCCAGCAGCTTAAAGGGCCCCACGCCTGGGGCCAACGTCCTGACTTTC
>.|TRBV6-4|TRBD2|TRBJ2-7
CASIRTSGIYEQYF
TGTGCCAGCATCAGGACTAGCGGAATCTACGAGCAGTACTTC
>.|TRBV30|TRBD1|TRBJ1-2
CAWTPGQAGGYTF
TGTGCCTGGACCCCGGGACAGGCTGGTGGCTACACCTTC
>.|TRBV27|.|TRBJ2-5
CASEPAGRRQETQYF
TGTGCCAGCGAACCTGCGGGGAGACGTCAAGAGACCCAGTACTTC
>.|TRBV25-1|TRBD2|TRBJ2-3
CASSLGLVRTDTQYF
TGTGCCAGCAGTCTGGGACTAGTTCGTACAGATACGCAGTATTTT
>few|TRBV28|.|TRBJ2-1
CASSPEVGEQFF
TGTGCCAGCAGTCCCGAGGTGGGTGAGCAGTTCTTC
>.|TRBV30|.|TRBJ1-5
CAWSVSGAQPQHF
TGTGCCTGGAGTGTGTCAGGGGCTCAGCCCCAGCATTTT
>.|TRBV30|.|TRBJ2-3
CAWSVLGFVDTQYF
TGTGCCTGGAGTGTACTGGGGTTTGTGGATACGCAGTATTTT
>.|TRBV29-1|TRBD1|TRBJ1-5
CSVVGQGGQPQHF
TGCAGCGTTGTAGGACAGGGGGGACAGCCCCAGCATTTT
>.|TRBV4-3|TRBD2|TRBJ2-5
CASSQGAGGGETQYF
TGCGCCAGCAGCCAAGGAGCGGGAGGAGGAGAGACCCAGTACTTC
>.|TRBV9|.|TRBJ2-1
CASSVQSGSYNEQFF
TGTGCCAGCAGCGTACAGAGCGGCTCCTACAATGAGCAGTTCTTC
>few|TRBV4-1|.|TRBJ2-5
CASSFAVQETQYF
TGCGCCAGCAGCTTTGCCGTCCAAGAGACCCAGTACTTC
>.|TRBV10-3|.|TRBJ2-1
CAITVAASYNEQFF
TGTGCCATCACCGTAGCGGCCTCCTACAATGAGCAGTTCTTC
>few|TRBV30|.|TRBJ2-6
CAWSRGTPGANVLTF
TGTGCCTGGAGCCGAGGGACCCCTGGGGCCAACGTCCTGACTTTC
>.|TRBV29-1|.|TRBJ1-1
CSVLNTEAFF
TGCAGCGTCCTGAACACTGAAGCTTTCTTT
>once|TRBV30|.|TRBJ2-7
CAWSVRGSGEQYF
TGTGCCTGGAGTGTAAGGGGCAGTGGTGAGCAGTACTTC
>.|TRBV7-9|TRBD2|TRBJ2-3
CASSSRGLAGVSTDTQYF
TGTGCCAGCAGCTCAAGGGGGCTAGCGGGAGTTAGCACAGATACGCAGTATTTT
>once|TRBV28|TRBD2|TRBJ2-6
CASSVTSGRAGANVLTF
TGTGCCAGCAGCGTGACTAGCGGGAGAGCTGGGGCCAACGTCCTGACTTTC
>few|TRBV29-1|.|TRBJ2-1
CSAEGYNEQFF
TGCAGCGCCGAAGGGTATAATGAGCAGTTCTTC
>.|TRBV14|TRBD2|TRBJ2-7
CASSLGLAGAEQYF
TGTGCCAGCAGCCTCGGACTAGCGGGAGCCGAGCAGTACTTC
>.|TRBV28|TRBD2|TRBJ2-7
CASTPLAGEGNEQYF
TGTGCCAGCACCCCTTTGGCGGGAGAAGGTAACGAGCAGTACTTC
>.|TRBV30|.|TRBJ2-5
CAWRLDSSGTQYF
TGTGCCTGGAGATTGGACAGTTCAGGGACCCAGTACTTC
>.|TRBV28|TRBD1|TRBJ2-4
CASSGQGVSIQYF
TGTGCCAGCAGTGGACAGGGGGTTAGCATTCAGTACTTC
>.|TRBV4-3|TRBD1|TRBJ1-5
CDCRTGSNQPQHF
TGCGACTGCAGGACAGGTAGCAATCAGCCCCAGCATTTT
>once|TRBV10-3|TRBD1|TRBJ2-2
CAISDPGQMNTGELFF
TGTGCCATCAGTGATCCGGGACAGATGAACACCGGGGAGCTGTTTTTT